The present T cell receptor (beta chain) was sequenced within a study of blood T cell repertoires in COVID-19 (dated by TCRdb to between 2020 and 2021). With regard to the full study: Collaborator samples came from the United States, Italy and Spain and covered acute and convalescent phases of COVID-19. The material from the prospective study consisted of cDNA or gDNA derived from T cells, B-cell-depleted T cells, or PBMCs. Subjects who had been exposed to COVID-19, were actively infected with it, or had recovered from it provided the deeply sampled blood TCRbeta repertoires that made up the dataset. A freely available public database, intended as a resource for researchers studying the immune response to SARS-CoV-2, is where the repertoires were released. Samples were obtained from the ongoing ImmuneRACE study (first 160 participants) and from some 1,300 subjects provided by 6 global collaborators. Sample metadata almost always included a de-identified subject ID, COVID-19 status, age in years and sex. Where available, HLA class I and class II types were taken from metadata supplied by the sample provider and were not determined by assay-based typing. Findings and caveats that apply to the study as a whole: The amount of clinical and demographic metadata varied by source and participant and was provided uncurated.

With respect to this clone: What antigen it recognizes has not been identified. Base qualities are not recorded, but no much larger clone differs from it by a single base.

The germline ends are 15 bases apart after V is trimmed by 1 base and J by 3 bases. The CDR1 and CDR2 encoded by the germline V gene (reference sequence) are LGHDT and YNNKEL. The CDR3 covers 16 residues, taking in both the cysteine and the phenylalanine. Here the CDR3 DNA is all that survives: 48 bases in frame from base 1. The collaborating institutions used their own protocols to collect whole blood in K2EDTA tubes. For TCRbeta analysis, collaborator samples were shipped as frozen whole blood, as isolated PBMCs, or as DNA extracted from either sample type. TCRbeta CDR3 regions were amplified from genomic DNA by means of the immunoSEQ Assay, a bias-controlled multiplex PCR. For the original study's pipeline: Within the assay, amplification of reference gene primers was used to estimate how many nucleated cells each sample contained. To quantify the absolute abundance of each unique TCRbeta CDR3 rearrangement, sequence reads were collapsed and filtered. For each sample, productive Simpson clonality was calculated as the square root of Simpson's diversity index over productive rearrangements. Imported from immuneACCESS, the table was reduced by TCRdb to in-frame sequences with V and J called. These copies leave out some clones; in studies compared against another copy, an unresolved V gene accounts for under half, and the cause of the remainder is not known. That table is the source of V, J and clone size, and D and trimming were worked out from the DNA. Here the sample has about 360,000 clones; about 87% occur a single time. The ten largest make up roughly 3.1% of the sample.

Recombination linked TRBV3-1 (or the pseudogene TRBV3-2) to TRBJ1-1, with the D segment identity uncertain. The origin of this receptor is a human donor in a cohort sampled during active COVID-19. The sample comprised peripheral blood. The CDR3 sequence is CASSQGQLLRDTEAFF. The nucleotides read TGTGCCAGCAGCCAAGGTCAGCTTCTTCGGGACACTGAAGCTTTCTTT.